The source of this TCR beta chain is a study of Ad26.COV2.S vaccination and SARS-CoV-2 variants. Study-wide results and limits: Overall T cell responses may have been underestimated by the analyses of TCR breadth and depth.

The CDR3 is made up of 13 amino acids. V lost 5 bases and J 6 bases, leaving 14 bases between the germline ends. Germline CDR1 is SGHVS and CDR2 is FNYEAQ. Treatment here: approximately 18 received Ad26.COV2.S at low or high dose, single or two shots; about five received placebo; per-sample allocation not given. Collection of the samples took place on day 63 after the first injection of vaccine or placebo. An Ad26 vector that expressed Wuhan-strain SARS-CoV-2 spike constituted the vaccine. Assay used: immunoSEQ multiplex PCR; TCRdb lists only in-frame clones, some missing. The sample has 350,000 to 500,000 clones; around 90% are singletons. Details on this clone: Its target is not known.

The rearrangement links TRBV7-6 to TRBJ2-7, with a possible D match to TRBD2 (5 bases). The source is a person aged 18 to 59 who received the Ad26.COV2.S COVID-19 vaccine or a placebo. Sequenced here: peripheral blood, sampled in a trial of Ad26.COV2.S vaccine versus placebo. The CDR3 nucleotides are TGTGCCAGCAGCGCCGGGGTAGCCCGCGAGCAGTACTTC. The encoded protein is CASSAGVAREQYF.